This is a list of T cell receptor beta chains from one sample in a study of somatic mutations in cytotoxic T cells in rheumatoid arthritis. Produced via immunoSEQ multiplex PCR; TCRdb's table is partial and in-frame only. This repertoire shows some 18,000 clones, more than 60% found once; its top ten account for around 5%. Sequencing used CD8+ T cells sorted from blood. The receptors here all came from an adult with rheumatoid arthritis. Both conserved end residues are part of each CDR3. The order of the fields is J gene, V gene, D gene, clone size, CDR3 DNA, CDR3 protein. D genes are given only for firm matches. Part of the rows lack a size; the others show once, few, many or a class for expanded clones.

J gene: TRBJ2-1
V gene: TRBV5-1
D gene: .
clone size: .
CDR3 DNA: TGCGCCAGCAGCTTGTGGACCAAAGATGAGCAGTTCTTC
CDR3 protein: CASSLWTKDEQFF

J gene: TRBJ1-1
V gene: TRBV6-6
D gene: TRBD1
clone size: .
CDR3 DNA: TGTGCCAGCAGTAACCGATCCAGGGGGGGTGAGCCTGAAGCTTTCTTT
CDR3 protein: CASSNRSRGGEPEAFF

J gene: TRBJ2-5
V gene: TRBV30
D gene: TRBD2
clone size: .
CDR3 DNA: TGTGCCTGGAGTGAGGGACTAGCGGGGGCGGAGACCCAGTACTTC
CDR3 protein: CAWSEGLAGAETQYF

J gene: TRBJ2-1
V gene: TRBV2
D gene: TRBD2
clone size: .
CDR3 DNA: TGTGCCAGCAGTGAAGTTCTAGCGGGGGACCCCAATGAGCAGTTCTTC
CDR3 protein: CASSEVLAGDPNEQFF

J gene: TRBJ1-2
V gene: TRBV2
D gene: .
clone size: .
CDR3 DNA: TGTGCCAGCAGGGCGGCCCCGGCCTATGGCTACACCTTC
CDR3 protein: CASRAAPAYGYTF

J gene: TRBJ2-3
V gene: TRBV2
D gene: .
clone size: .
CDR3 DNA: TGTGCCACCGAAACTCTTGGAGGGCCCTCCACAGATACGCAGTATTTT
CDR3 protein: CATETLGGPSTDTQYF

J gene: TRBJ1-5
V gene: TRBV15
D gene: TRBD1
clone size: .
CDR3 DNA: TGTGCCACCAGCAGAGTAGGAATAGGGGACAGGAGCAATCAGCCCCAGCATTTT
CDR3 protein: CATSRVGIGDRSNQPQHF

J gene: TRBJ2-7
V gene: TRBV5-4
D gene: .
clone size: .
CDR3 DNA: TGTGCCAGCAGCTATGGACAGTCCTACGAGCAGTACTTC
CDR3 protein: CASSYGQSYEQYF

J gene: TRBJ1-4
V gene: TRBV29-1
D gene: TRBD1
clone size: .
CDR3 DNA: TGCAGCGTCGTCCTAGGGGGCTGGGATGAAAAACTGTTTTTT
CDR3 protein: CSVVLGGWDEKLFF

J gene: TRBJ1-4
V gene: TRBV13
D gene: .
clone size: .
CDR3 DNA: TGTGCCAGCAGCTTAGGCCGGGGGGGCGCAACTAATGAAAAACTGTTTTTT
CDR3 protein: CASSLGRGGATNEKLFF

J gene: TRBJ2-1
V gene: TRBV5-5
D gene: .
clone size: .
CDR3 DNA: TGTGCCAGCAGCTCAAGGGGGTCTGGCTCCTACAATGAGCAGTTCTTC
CDR3 protein: CASSSRGSGSYNEQFF

J gene: TRBJ2-1
V gene: TRBV6-4
D gene: .
clone size: .
CDR3 DNA: TGTGCCAGCCAAGCAAGGGTTGGCCCGGTTAATGAGCAGTTCTTC
CDR3 protein: CASQARVGPVNEQFF

J gene: TRBJ2-3
V gene: TRBV27
D gene: TRBD1
clone size: .
CDR3 DNA: TGTGCCAGCAGTTTCCGGCAGGGGGAAATCACAGATACGCAGTATTTT
CDR3 protein: CASSFRQGEITDTQYF

J gene: TRBJ2-7
V gene: TRBV4-1
D gene: .
clone size: .
CDR3 DNA: TGCGCCAGCAGCCCCTACGAACAGGGTGGCGAGCAGTACTTC
CDR3 protein: CASSPYEQGGEQYF

J gene: TRBJ2-5
V gene: TRBV10-3
D gene: .
clone size: .
CDR3 DNA: TGTGCCATCAGGGACGAGGTCCAAGAGACCCAGTACTTC
CDR3 protein: CAIRDEVQETQYF

J gene: TRBJ2-7
V gene: TRBV5-1
D gene: .
clone size: .
CDR3 DNA: TGCGCCAGCAGCTCCCAGGGGCGGGAGCAGTACTTC
CDR3 protein: CASSSQGREQYF

J gene: TRBJ1-5
V gene: TRBV15
D gene: TRBD1
clone size: few
CDR3 DNA: TGTGCCACCAGCAGAGACTCTTCAACGGGGACAGGGGTTCAGCCCCAGCATTTT
CDR3 protein: CATSRDSSTGTGVQPQHF

J gene: TRBJ1-1
V gene: TRBV5-4
D gene: .
clone size: .
CDR3 DNA: TGTGCCAGCAGCTTGAATGGGGGCTTAGCTTTCTTT
CDR3 protein: CASSLNGGLAFF

J gene: TRBJ1-6
V gene: TRBV6-5
D gene: .
clone size: .
CDR3 DNA: TGTGCCAGCAAAAAAGGGGATTCACCCCTCCACTTT
CDR3 protein: CASKKGDSPLHF

J gene: TRBJ2-1
V gene: TRBV29-1
D gene: TRBD2
clone size: .
CDR3 DNA: TGCAGCGTTTTGACTAGCGGGGGGGCAATTTACAATGAGCAGTTCTTC
CDR3 protein: CSVLTSGGAIYNEQFF

J gene: TRBJ1-2
V gene: TRBV11-2
D gene: .
clone size: .
CDR3 DNA: TGTGCCAGCAGCTTAGATTCAGGAGCAGTTTATGGCTACACCTTC
CDR3 protein: CASSLDSGAVYGYTF

J gene: TRBJ1-5
V gene: TRBV13
D gene: TRBD1
clone size: .
CDR3 DNA: TGTGCCAGCAGCCTTACACAGGGGCTAAGCAATCAGCCCCAGCATTTT
CDR3 protein: CASSLTQGLSNQPQHF

J gene: TRBJ2-3
V gene: TRBV9
D gene: .
clone size: .
CDR3 DNA: TGTGCCAGCAGCGCCCCACAGACTAGGGGATCGGATACGCAGTATTTT
CDR3 protein: CASSAPQTRGSDTQYF

J gene: TRBJ1-1
V gene: TRBV2
D gene: TRBD1
clone size: .
CDR3 DNA: TGTGCCAGCCCGGACAGGAAGGAAGGAGACACTGAAGCTTTCTTT
CDR3 protein: CASPDRKEGDTEAFF

J gene: TRBJ2-5
V gene: TRBV9
D gene: TRBD2
clone size: .
CDR3 DNA: TGTGCCAGCAGCGTATTGGGAGGGTCGGGGGAGACCCAGTACTTC
CDR3 protein: CASSVLGGSGETQYF

J gene: TRBJ2-1
V gene: TRBV7-9
D gene: TRBD2
clone size: .
CDR3 DNA: TGTGCCAGCAGAAGGTGGGGGGGACTCTACAATGAGCAGTTCTTC
CDR3 protein: CASRRWGGLYNEQFF

J gene: TRBJ1-1
V gene: TRBV4-1
D gene: .
clone size: .
CDR3 DNA: TGCGTCAGCAGCCAAGAACCCAGGGGCACTGAAGCTTTCTTT
CDR3 protein: CVSSQEPRGTEAFF

J gene: TRBJ2-3
V gene: TRBV9
D gene: TRBD1
clone size: .
CDR3 DNA: TGTGCCAGCAGAGGGACAGGGGACCGAGATACGCAGTATTTT
CDR3 protein: CASRGTGDRDTQYF

J gene: TRBJ1-3
V gene: TRBV19
D gene: .
clone size: .
CDR3 DNA: TGTGCCAGTAGTATTACCGGCAGCTATTCGACTGGAAACACCATATATTTT
CDR3 protein: CASSITGSYSTGNTIYF

J gene: TRBJ2-7
V gene: TRBV10-3
D gene: .
clone size: .
CDR3 DNA: TGTGCCGTCAGTGACGGTCTGGACTCCTACGAGCAGTACTTC
CDR3 protein: CAVSDGLDSYEQYF

J gene: TRBJ2-1
V gene: TRBV15
D gene: .
clone size: once
CDR3 DNA: TGTGCCACCAGGGCCCAGACCCCCTACAATGAGCAGTTCTTC
CDR3 protein: CATRAQTPYNEQFF

J gene: TRBJ1-5
V gene: TRBV19
D gene: .
clone size: .
CDR3 DNA: TGTGCCACTGGGGTAAATCAGCCCCAGCATTTT
CDR3 protein: CATGVNQPQHF

J gene: TRBJ2-1
V gene: TRBV7-9
D gene: .
clone size: once
CDR3 DNA: TGTGCCAGCAGCTTAGTGCTAGCCTACAATGAGCAGTTCTTC
CDR3 protein: CASSLVLAYNEQFF

J gene: TRBJ2-1
V gene: TRBV30
D gene: .
clone size: .
CDR3 DNA: TGTGCCTGGATCACGGACGGCGCCTACAATGAGCAGTTCTTC
CDR3 protein: CAWITDGAYNEQFF

J gene: TRBJ2-2
V gene: TRBV7-2
D gene: TRBD2
clone size: once
CDR3 DNA: TGTGCCAGCAGCTCAAGCGGGGCCCCTTACACCGGGGAGCTGTTTTTT
CDR3 protein: CASSSSGAPYTGELFF

J gene: TRBJ2-7
V gene: TRBV11-3
D gene: .
clone size: .
CDR3 DNA: TGTGCCAGCAGCTGGGGGTCGGGCCCCCTCTCCCACGAGCAGTACTTC
CDR3 protein: CASSWGSGPLSHEQYF

J gene: TRBJ2-7
V gene: TRBV30
D gene: .
clone size: .
CDR3 DNA: TGTGCCTGCCTCAGGGACTACGAGCAGTACTTC
CDR3 protein: CACLRDYEQYF

J gene: TRBJ2-5
V gene: TRBV4-1
D gene: .
clone size: once
CDR3 DNA: TGCGCCAGCAGCCAATCCCAAGACAGGTGGGGTGAGACCCAGTACTTC
CDR3 protein: CASSQSQDRWGETQYF

J gene: TRBJ2-1
V gene: TRBV11-3
D gene: .
clone size: .
CDR3 DNA: TGTGCCAGCAGCCTGACCCGCGCGGCTAACAATGAGCAGTTCTTC
CDR3 protein: CASSLTRAANNEQFF

J gene: TRBJ1-1
V gene: TRBV5-1
D gene: .
clone size: .
CDR3 DNA: TGCGCCAGCAGCAGTGGGGTCAACATTGAAGCTTTCTTT
CDR3 protein: CASSSGVNIEAFF

J gene: TRBJ2-7
V gene: TRBV29-1
D gene: TRBD1
clone size: .
CDR3 DNA: TGCAGCGGCACGAGACAGGGTCACGAGCAGTACTTC
CDR3 protein: CSGTRQGHEQYF

J gene: TRBJ2-1
V gene: TRBV7-9
D gene: TRBD2
clone size: .
CDR3 DNA: TGTGCCAGCCGAAAAGCGGGGAGTTACAATGAGCAGTTCTTC
CDR3 protein: CASRKAGSYNEQFF

J gene: TRBJ2-7
V gene: TRBV29-1
D gene: TRBD1
clone size: .
CDR3 DNA: TGCAGCATAGGGACAGGGGAGAGATACGAGCAGTACTTC
CDR3 protein: CSIGTGERYEQYF

J gene: TRBJ1-5
V gene: TRBV5-8
D gene: .
clone size: .
CDR3 DNA: TGTGCCAGCAGCTTGGGTGGATATAGCAATCAGCCCCAGCATTTT
CDR3 protein: CASSLGGYSNQPQHF

J gene: TRBJ1-2
V gene: TRBV6-4
D gene: .
clone size: .
CDR3 DNA: TGTGCCAGCAGTGAACCCCCCCATCCTAACTATGGCTACACCTTC
CDR3 protein: CASSEPPHPNYGYTF

J gene: TRBJ2-7
V gene: TRBV5-1
D gene: .
clone size: .
CDR3 DNA: TGCGCCAGCAGCGAGGGACGGGCCTACGAGCAGTACTTC
CDR3 protein: CASSEGRAYEQYF

J gene: TRBJ2-7
V gene: TRBV5-1
D gene: TRBD1
clone size: once
CDR3 DNA: TGCGCCAGCAGCTTGGGGGACAGGGCCGTCTCCTACGAGCAGTACTTC
CDR3 protein: CASSLGDRAVSYEQYF

J gene: TRBJ2-1
V gene: TRBV4-1
D gene: .
clone size: .
CDR3 DNA: TGCGCCAGCAGCCAAGGGGTCCTGGGAAATGAGCAGTTCTTC
CDR3 protein: CASSQGVLGNEQFF

J gene: TRBJ2-7
V gene: TRBV9
D gene: TRBD1
clone size: .
CDR3 DNA: TGTGCCAGCAGCGGGGGGACAGGGGGTTACTACGAGCAGTACTTC
CDR3 protein: CASSGGTGGYYEQYF

J gene: TRBJ1-2
V gene: TRBV27
D gene: TRBD1
clone size: .
CDR3 DNA: TGTGCCAGCAGTTCCTCCGGGACAGGGAGGTATCTTCTCCATGGCTACACCTTC
CDR3 protein: CASSSSGTGRYLLHGYTF

J gene: TRBJ2-3
V gene: TRBV25-1
D gene: .
clone size: few
CDR3 DNA: TGTGCCAGCAGTAAACTTCAAGCAGATACGCAGTATTTT
CDR3 protein: CASSKLQADTQYF

J gene: TRBJ1-1
V gene: TRBV9
D gene: .
clone size: .
CDR3 DNA: TGTGCCAGCAGCGTAGTGGACACTGAAGCTTTCTTT
CDR3 protein: CASSVVDTEAFF

J gene: TRBJ2-3
V gene: TRBV5-6
D gene: .
clone size: .
CDR3 DNA: TGTGCCAGCAGCTTGGTAGCCCCTCTCGGCACAGATACGCAGTATTTT
CDR3 protein: CASSLVAPLGTDTQYF

J gene: TRBJ2-3
V gene: TRBV28
D gene: TRBD2
clone size: .
CDR3 DNA: TGTGCCAGCAGTTTACTGGAGACTAGCGGCGGCGGAGATACGCAGTATTTT
CDR3 protein: CASSLLETSGGGDTQYF

J gene: TRBJ2-1
V gene: TRBV7-6
D gene: TRBD2
clone size: .
CDR3 DNA: TGTGCCAGCAGCGCGGGAGGGGGGCCTGAGCAGTTCTTC
CDR3 protein: CASSAGGGPEQFF

J gene: TRBJ1-4
V gene: TRBV30
D gene: .
clone size: .
CDR3 DNA: TGTGCCTGGAGTGTCGGGGGAGTTGAAAAACTGTTTTTT
CDR3 protein: CAWSVGGVEKLFF

J gene: TRBJ2-7
V gene: TRBV4-1
D gene: .
clone size: .
CDR3 DNA: TGCGCCAGCAGTCGGGACCGCAGCTCCTACGAGCAGTACTTC
CDR3 protein: CASSRDRSSYEQYF

J gene: TRBJ2-1
V gene: TRBV27
D gene: .
clone size: few
CDR3 DNA: TGTGCCAGCAGCCAGCGGGCCAATGAGCAGTTCTTC
CDR3 protein: CASSQRANEQFF

J gene: TRBJ1-2
V gene: TRBV9
D gene: TRBD1
clone size: once
CDR3 DNA: TGTGCCAGCAGCGTACCCCCACAGGGGAACTATGGCTACACCTTC
CDR3 protein: CASSVPPQGNYGYTF